This T cell receptor (beta chain) was retrieved from a study of cytomegalovirus exposure and HLA in healthy donors. To note about this clone: Its cognate antigen is unknown.

V lost 4 bases, J lost 2 bases, and 7 bases stayed unmatched. Germline V gene data show CDR1 as LGHNT and CDR2 as FRNRAP. This CDR3 has 16 residues. PCR primers comprised 60 Vbeta and 13 Jbeta primers. The protocol was immunoSEQ multiplex PCR, while the TCRdb copy is restricted to in-frame clones and leaves out a portion. Of some 150,000 clones listed, around 75% are singletons. Study outcomes and limitations: TRBV6-2, TRBV6-3 and some other V segments were unresolvable in 87-base-pair reads. As a later analysis showed, a missense DCLRE1C variant was linked to trimming of TCR beta V- and J-genes.

This chain links TRBV12-5 with TRBJ2-5; 10 bases line up with TRBD2. The receptor comes from a woman in her thirties in good health and CMV-seronegative. The sequenced material came from PBMCs. The chain's CDR3 is CASGSTLAGVQETQYF. The CDR3 DNA reads as TGTGCTAGTGGTTCCACCCTAGCGGGGGTACAAGAGACCCAGTACTTC.